The 25 T cell receptor beta chains presented below share a single source sample, sequenced in a study of blood T cell repertoires in COVID-19. Clones were sequenced by immunoSEQ multiplex PCR, and TCRdb holds only the in-frame ones, with some missing. The sample records hundreds of thousands of clones, roughly 89% being singletons. The sequenced sample consisted of PBMCs or T cells enriched from blood (not recorded which). The receptors come from a woman between 35 and 50 years old who had recovered from COVID-19.

This clone was observed a single time. The genes are TRBV18 and TRBJ2-2; 7 bases map to TRBD1. The CDR3 is made up of 15 amino acids. The junction had 3 bases not matched to a gene; V was cut back by 3 bases and J by 2 bases. The germline CDR1 and CDR2 sequences are KGHSH and LQKENI. CDR3 region: CASSPGQTNTGELFF. The CDR3 DNA follows: TGTGCCAGCTCACCGGGACAGACAAACACCGGGGAGCTGTTTTTT.

This clone showed up just a few times. This chain links TRBV28 with TRBJ2-4; tentative D call: TRBD2 (6 bases). There are 16 residues in the CDR3. Germline V gene data show CDR1 as MDHEN and CDR2 as SYDVKM. V was clipped by 8 bases and J by 2 bases, with 19 bases between them. CDR3 protein: CASREKGVGTKNIQYF. In DNA form, the CDR3 reads TGTGCCAGCCGGGAGAAGGGCGTCGGGACCAAAAACATTCAGTACTTC.

The chain joins TRBV7-3 to TRBJ2-1; TRBD1 agrees at 8 bases. Germline trimming cut 5 bases from V and 7 bases from J; bases unmatched to any gene: 7. The germline V gene has CDR1 SGHTA and CDR2 FQGTGA. The CDR3 contains 14 residues. The CDR3 coding sequence is TGTGCCAGCAGCCCCGGACAGGGTAGAAATGAGCAGTTCTTC. It is translated as CASSPGQGRNEQFF.

The V gene is TRBV28, the J gene TRBJ1-1, with 9 positions matching TRBD1. This CDR3 region has 14 residues. The ends lost 6 bases at V and 5 bases at J; junction bases unmatched: 7. Germline assignment: CDR1 MDHEN and CDR2 SYDVKM. The CDR3 sequence is CASRTQGAGTEAFF. CDR3 DNA sequence: TGTGCCAGCAGGACACAGGGGGCGGGTACTGAAGCTTTCTTT. The entire variable domain, with the rest obtained from reference TRBV28 and TRBJ1-1, is as follows: DVKVTQSSRYLVKRTGEKVFLECVQDMDHENMFWYRQDPGLGLRLIYFSYDVKMKEKGDIPEGYSVSREKKERFSLILESASTNQTSMYLCASRTQGAGTEAFFGQGTRLTVV.

V is TRBV5-8 and J is TRBJ1-2; D remains unclear. The CDR3 is 13 residues long. CDR1 SGHTS and CDR2 YDEGEE come from the germline V gene. Deletions cut 2 bases from V and 0 bases from J, with 5 bases between. The CDR3 bases are TGTGCCAGCAGCTTCTCAGCTAACTATGGCTACACCTTC. It yields the protein CASSFSANYGYTF.

The chain couples TRBV28 to TRBJ1-2; a possible D gene is TRBD1 (6 bases). Per the germline V gene, CDR1 is MDHEN and CDR2 is SYDVKM. This CDR3 region has 13 residues. Between the trimmed V and J ends, which lost 5 bases and 8 bases, there was a span of 15 bases. CDR3 sequence: CASSENRVGGYTF. The DNA for the CDR3 is TGTGCCAGCAGTGAGAACAGGGTCGGCGGCTACACCTTC.

J is TRBJ1-1 and V is TRBV5-5; D unclear. Germline assignment: CDR1 SGHKS and CDR2 YYEKEE (reference sequence). This CDR3 is 15 amino acids long. Between the trimmed V and J ends, which lost 4 bases and 3 bases, there was a span of 16 bases. The CDR3 region is CASSPVVSGHTEAFF. The CDR3 DNA follows: TGTGCCAGCAGCCCGGTGGTGTCAGGCCACACTGAAGCTTTCTTT.

This clone was observed a few times. V usage is TRBV28 and J usage is TRBJ1-1; 8 bases are a match to TRBD1. This CDR3 is built from 15 residues. V shed 3 bases, J shed 7 bases, and the junction held 10 bases outside the gene matches. CDR1 MDHEN and CDR2 SYDVKM come from the germline V gene. CDR3 loop: CASSLAPQGASEAFF. The DNA of the CDR3 is TGTGCCAGCAGTTTGGCCCCCCAGGGGGCGAGTGAAGCTTTCTTT.

This clone was counted only a few times. This rearrangement joins TRBV2 to TRBJ2-7; TRBD2 is a possible D gene (6 bases). The CDR3 spans 14 residues. Per the germline V gene, CDR1 is SNHLY and CDR2 is FYNNEI. V shed 4 bases and J shed 4 bases, with 14 bases lying between them. This CDR3 reads CASSGGRQGYEQYF. The CDR3 nucleotides are TGTGCCAGCAGTGGTGGGAGGCAGGGTTACGAGCAGTACTTC.

This clone turned up a few times. The chain is built from TRBV2 and TRBJ2-7; maybe TRBD2 (5 bases). This CDR3 contains 13 residues. Trimming pared 6 bases from V and 3 bases from J, leaving 12 bases between. Per the germline V gene, CDR1 is SNHLY and CDR2 is FYNNEI. The CDR3 loop reads CASRDFGDYEQYF. The CDR3 region has the DNA TGTGCCAGCAGGGACTTTGGGGACTACGAGCAGTACTTC. Together with reference TRBV2 and TRBJ2-7, the CDR3 gives the full variable domain: EPEVTQTPSHQVTQMGQEVILRCVPISNHLYFYWYRQILGQKVEFLVSFYNNEISEKSEIFDDQFSVERPDGSNFTLKIRSTKLEDSAMYFCASRDFGDYEQYFGPGTRLTVT.

V gene TRBV15 combines with J gene TRBJ1-2; a weak D match, TRBD1 (6 bases). The CDR3 sequence is 14 residues long. Between the trimmed V and J ends, which lost 5 bases and 0 bases, there was a span of 10 bases. Germline-derived CDR1 and CDR2 are LNHNV and YYDKDF (reference sequence). Written as DNA, the CDR3 is TGTGCCACCAGCCTGGACAGAGCTAACTATGGCTACACCTTC. Translating gives CATSLDRANYGYTF.

The chain is built from TRBV5-1 and TRBJ2-1; 8 bases match TRBD1. CDR1 SGHRS and CDR2 YFSETQ come from the germline V gene. Trimming at V came to 0 bases and at J to 9 bases, leaving 8 bases not matched to a gene. This CDR3 region has 15 residues. The CDR3 nucleotides are TGCGCCAGCAGCTTGGCAGGGACAGGTTCGACTGAGCAGTTCTTC. Its protein is CASSLAGTGSTEQFF. The full variable domain, in which reference TRBV5-1 and TRBJ2-1 provide the parts outside the CDR3, is KAGVTQTPRYLIKTRGQQVTLSCSPISGHRSVSWYQQTPGQGLQFLFEYFSETQRNKGNFPGRFSGRQFSNSRSEMNVSTLELGDSALYLCASSLAGTGSTEQFFGPGTRLTVL.

The CDR3 region has the DNA TGTGCCAGCAGCTTGAGCGGGACACAGCCCCAGCATTTT. It encodes CASSLSGTQPQHF. The chain carries TRBV7-2 and TRBJ1-5; D perhaps matches TRBD1 (6 bases). CDR1 is SGHTA and CDR2 is FQGNSA in the germline V gene. The CDR3 spans 13 residues. The V and J ends lost 3 bases and 7 bases respectively, with 10 bases between them.

This clone was recorded once. The rearrangement links TRBV7-8 to TRBJ1-5, with D maybe TRBD1 (6 bases). The CDR3 length is 16 residues. V gave up 0 bases and J gave up 2 bases, with 11 bases separating them. Germline CDR1 is SGHVS and CDR2 is FQNEAQ. CDR3 DNA: TGTGCCAGCAGCTTAGCGGCAGGGGACCGCAATCAGCCCCAGCATTTT. Its protein product is CASSLAAGDRNQPQHF.

The chain combines TRBV5-4 with TRBJ1-1; D unresolved. The CDR3 extends over 14 amino acids. The V end was cut by 3 bases, the J end by 8 bases, with 17 bases between. Looked up from germline, CDR1 is SGHNT and CDR2 is YYREEE (reference sequence). CDR3 bases: TGTGCCAGCAGCTCTCCTCAAACCGTAGAGGAAGCTTTCTTT. Its translation is CASSSPQTVEEAFF.

The V gene is TRBV28, the J gene TRBJ2-1; 7 bases fit TRBD2. Trimming at V came to 5 bases and at J to 4 bases, leaving 11 bases not matched to a gene. The CDR3 is 16 amino acids. Germline CDR1 and CDR2: MDHEN and SYDVKM. DNA of the CDR3: TGTGCCAGCAGTATCCCCTCGGGGGGAGGGTACAATGAGCAGTTCTTC. This codes for CASSIPSGGGYNEQFF.

The genes are TRBV19 and TRBJ2-4; 10 bases fit TRBD2. Germline-derived CDR1 and CDR2 are LNHDA and SQIVND (reference sequence). The V segment lost 1 base and the J segment 1 base; nucleotides outside the gene matches: 7. This CDR3 has 18 residues. The CDR3 nucleotides read TGTGCCAGTAGTATAGGCCTAGCGGGGGTCTGGGCCAAAAACATTCAGTACTTC. This translates into CASSIGLAGVWAKNIQYF.

The chain links TRBV6-2 or TRBV6-3 to TRBJ2-7; 7 bases line up with TRBD1. V dropped 2 bases and J dropped 3; count of bases not matched to a gene: 4. Per germline, CDR1 MNHEY and CDR2 SVGEGT. The CDR3 extends over 14 amino acids. CDR3 protein: CASSYANRGYEQYF. The CDR3 DNA reads as TGTGCCAGCAGTTACGCTAACAGGGGCTACGAGCAGTACTTC.

In DNA form, the CDR3 reads TGTGCCAGTAGTCCCTATGCCGGTTCGGGCACTGAAGCTTTCTTT. Translation gives CASSPYAGSGTEAFF. The rearrangement links TRBV19 to TRBJ1-1; no definite D call. The ends were cut back, 5 bases at V and 4 bases at J, with 17 bases in the middle. The CDR3 extends over 15 amino acids. Germline V gene sequence: CDR1 LNHDA, CDR2 SQIVND (reference sequence).

The rearrangement links TRBV5-8 to TRBJ2-1; tentatively, D is TRBD2 (6 bases). The germline gives CDR1 SGHTS, CDR2 YDEGEE. The CDR3 extends over 18 amino acids. Trimming took 4 bases from V and 2 from J, leaving 22 bases between them. CDR3 coding DNA: TGTGCCAGCAGCCCGGGAGATTTCGGGACTTTAACCTACAATGAGCAGTTCTTC. It yields the protein CASSPGDFGTLTYNEQFF.

The chain joins TRBV9 to TRBJ2-5, with 9 bases lining up with TRBD1. Trimming at V came to 3 bases and at J to 5 bases, leaving 11 bases not matched to a gene. Germline V CDR1 and CDR2: SGDLS, YYNGEE. This CDR3 is built from 16 residues. The CDR3 region is CASSGGYRGRGETQYF. CDR3 DNA sequence: TGTGCCAGCAGCGGGGGTTACAGGGGGCGAGGGGAGACCCAGTACTTC.

With respect to this clone: The same CDR3 can be traced to other DNA sequences in this sample. This chain links TRBV18 with TRBJ2-7, with TRBD2 matching 7 bases. With 0 bases clipped from V and 2 bases from J, the junction kept 1 base outside the gene matches. Germline V gene data show CDR1 as KGHSH and CDR2 as LQKENI. CDR3 length: 14 amino acids. CDR3 in DNA: TGTGCCAGCTCACCACCGGGACTAACCTACGAGCAGTACTTC. Amino acids: CASSPPGLTYEQYF.

The V call is TRBV5-4, the J call TRBJ2-5; possibly TRBD2 for D (5 bases). V was clipped by 5 bases and J by 2 bases, with 13 bases between them. The CDR3 is made up of 14 amino acids. Germline-derived CDR1 and CDR2 are SGHNT and YYREEE (reference sequence). CDR3: CASRPGGTQETQYF. The CDR3 nucleotides read TGTGCCAGCAGACCCGGAGGCACACAAGAGACCCAGTACTTC. The variable domain in full, with the rest retrieved from reference TRBV5-4 and TRBJ2-5, is ETGVTQSPTHLIKTRGQQVTLRCSSQSGHNTVSWYQQALGQGPQFIFQYYREEENGRGNFPPRFSGLQFPNYSSELNVNALELDDSALYLCASRPGGTQETQYFGPGTRLLVL.

This clone appeared once. The rearrangement links TRBV15 to TRBJ2-1, with D possibly matching TRBD2 (5 bases). CDR1 and CDR2 from the germline V gene are LNHNV and YYDKDF (reference sequence). This CDR3 is built from 14 residues. Trimming took off 1 base at V and 7 bases at J, with 11 bases between the two ends. CDR3 sequence (DNA): TGTGCCACCAGCAGAGGGAGGACTGGGAATGAGCAGTTCTTC. Amino acids: CATSRGRTGNEQFF.

This chain joins TRBV11-3 and TRBJ2-1; TRBD2 agrees at 8 bases. The CDR3 has 15 amino acids. Germline V lookup: CDR1 SGHNT, CDR2 YENEEA. J gave up 5 bases and V 0 bases, and 3 bases lay outside the gene matches. CDR3 protein: CASSLDPGLDNEQFF. CDR3 nucleotides: TGTGCCAGCAGCTTAGACCCGGGACTAGACAATGAGCAGTTCTTC.